Shown below are 5 T cell receptor beta chains from a single sample sequenced in a study of blood T cell repertoires in COVID-19. Here immunoSEQ multiplex PCR was the method, and the copy in TCRdb shows in-frame clones only, minus some. This sample has a few hundred thousand clones, with 70% to 90% found just once. The sample taken for sequencing was peripheral blood. These receptor sequences come from a woman in her twenties or thirties with COVID-19, enrolled during active disease.

This clone was observed a single time. V usage is TRBV28 and J usage is TRBJ2-3; tentatively, D is TRBD1 (5 bases). The CDR3 loop spans 15 amino acids. V was clipped by 5 bases and J by 4 bases, with 16 bases between them. Germline V CDR1 and CDR2: MDHEN, SYDVKM. The CDR3 DNA is TGTGCCAGCAGTGTTCCAGGGCCCACGGCAGATACGCAGTATTTT. It encodes CASSVPGPTADTQYF.

This rearrangement joins TRBV12-5 to TRBJ2-1, with 14 bases lining up with TRBD2. The J segment lost 7 bases and the V segment lost 0 bases, leaving 11 bases of the junction unmatched. This CDR3 has 19 amino acids. The germline gives CDR1 LGHNT, CDR2 FRNRAP. CDR3 amino acids: CASGLVRGVTSGRGNEQFF. DNA for the CDR3: TGTGCTAGTGGTTTGGTAAGGGGGGTGACTAGCGGGAGGGGAAATGAGCAGTTCTTC. The whole variable domain, remainder taken from reference TRBV12-5 and TRBJ2-1, is DARVTQTPRHKVTEMGQEVTMRCQPILGHNTVFWYRQTMMQGLELLAYFRNRAPLDDSGMPKDRFSAEMPDATLATLKIQPSEPRDSAVYFCASGLVRGVTSGRGNEQFFGPGTRLTVL.

This clone was seen a few times. The chain uses TRBV2 and TRBJ2-7; D is possibly TRBD1 (6 bases). Germline CDR1 is SNHLY and CDR2 is FYNNEI. The CDR3 has 12 residues. Trimming took off 6 bases at V and 1 base at J, with 7 bases between the two ends. CDR3: CASSTGSYEQYF. CDR3 bases: TGTGCCAGCAGCACAGGGTCCTACGAGCAGTACTTC. The whole variable domain, filled in from reference TRBV2 and TRBJ2-7, reads EPEVTQTPSHQVTQMGQEVILRCVPISNHLYFYWYRQILGQKVEFLVSFYNNEISEKSEIFDDQFSVERPDGSNFTLKIRSTKLEDSAMYFCASSTGSYEQYFGPGTRLTVT.

This chain uses TRBV28 with TRBJ2-5; 9 nucleotides agree with TRBD2. The V gene's germline CDR1 is MDHEN and CDR2 SYDVKM. V trimming: 3 bases; J trimming: 1 base; junction bases outside the gene matches: 3. CDR3 length equals 15 residues. CDR3 protein: CASSFKGLAQETQYF. CDR3 nucleotide sequence: TGTGCCAGCAGTTTTAAGGGACTAGCCCAAGAGACCCAGTACTTC.

The rearrangement uses TRBV3-1 (or the pseudogene TRBV3-2) and TRBJ2-5; a weak D match, TRBD1 (5 bases). Germline V lookup: CDR1 LGHDT, CDR2 YNNKEL (reference sequence). Deletions cut 1 base from V and 5 bases from J, with 17 bases between. The CDR3 runs to 16 residues. The CDR3 loop is CASSQGPSGIRETQYF. The CDR3 DNA reads as TGTGCCAGCAGCCAAGGGCCTTCAGGGATTCGGGAGACCCAGTACTTC.